A selection of T cell receptor beta chains follows, all from one sample in a study of beta chain features in type 1 diabetes. The data were produced by immunoSEQ multiplex PCR, yet TCRdb's version contains in-frame clones alone and is incomplete. The sample shows more than 300,000 clones, around a tenth of them seen only once. Input material: central memory CD4+ T cells from blood. The receptor source for this set is a man younger than 40 with type 1 diabetes. Each CDR3 is given with its conserved first and last residue. A D gene is named only where the DNA matches it firmly. Only part of the rows carry a size: once, few, many, or a class if the clone is expanded.

d_call: TRBD2
v_call: TRBV19
j_call: TRBJ2-5
clone_size: .
cdr3_nt: TGTGCCAGTAGTTCGACTAGCGGGAGAGGAGAGACCCAGTACTTC
cdr3_aa: CASSSTSGRGETQYF

d_call: TRBD1
v_call: TRBV7-2
j_call: TRBJ1-6
clone_size: few
cdr3_nt: TGTGCCAGCACCAACAGGGGTTTTGTTTCACCCCTCCACTTT
cdr3_aa: CASTNRGFVSPLHF

d_call: .
v_call: TRBV2
j_call: TRBJ2-2
clone_size: many
cdr3_nt: TGTGCCAGCAGTGAAGCCAGGGGTGGCACCGGGGAGCTGTTTTTT
cdr3_aa: CASSEARGGTGELFF

d_call: .
v_call: TRBV4-1
j_call: TRBJ1-1
clone_size: few
cdr3_nt: TGCGCCAGCAGCCAAGTTGGAGGGTATGAAGCTTTCTTT
cdr3_aa: CASSQVGGYEAFF

d_call: .
v_call: TRBV7-9
j_call: TRBJ1-5
clone_size: .
cdr3_nt: TGTGCCAGCAGCCTGAGTGACAATCAGCCCCAGCATTTT
cdr3_aa: CASSLSDNQPQHF

d_call: .
v_call: TRBV7-6
j_call: TRBJ2-3
clone_size: .
cdr3_nt: TGTGCCAGCAGCTCCCGACTAGGGGAGGTAGATACGCAGTATTTT
cdr3_aa: CASSSRLGEVDTQYF

d_call: .
v_call: TRBV6-5
j_call: TRBJ2-3
clone_size: .
cdr3_nt: TGTGCCAGCAGTCTATGGGACTCGGGTACGCAGTATTTT
cdr3_aa: CASSLWDSGTQYF

d_call: .
v_call: TRBV15
j_call: TRBJ2-2
clone_size: few
cdr3_nt: TGTGCCACCAGCGTAGGGGTGGACACCGGGGAGCTGTTTTTT
cdr3_aa: CATSVGVDTGELFF

d_call: .
v_call: TRBV19
j_call: TRBJ2-3
clone_size: .
cdr3_nt: TGTGCCAGTAGTGACCAACGGAGTTCGTCGCAGTATTTT
cdr3_aa: CASSDQRSSSQYF

d_call: .
v_call: TRBV11-3
j_call: TRBJ1-1
clone_size: .
cdr3_nt: TGTGCCAGCAGCTTAGATCGAAGGGGAGAAGCTTTCTTT
cdr3_aa: CASSLDRRGEAFF

d_call: .
v_call: TRBV7-2
j_call: TRBJ2-6
clone_size: few
cdr3_nt: TGTGCCAGCAGCCCCGATGGAGGGGCCAACGTCCTGACTTTC
cdr3_aa: CASSPDGGANVLTF

d_call: .
v_call: TRBV28
j_call: TRBJ1-1
clone_size: .
cdr3_nt: TGTGCCAGCAGTTTCCGTCCAGGGGTAAGCAACACTGAAGCTTTCTTT
cdr3_aa: CASSFRPGVSNTEAFF

d_call: .
v_call: TRBV27
j_call: TRBJ2-7
clone_size: .
cdr3_nt: TGTGCCAGCAGTTTATCGACCGGGAACCCGTTTGAGCAGTACTTC
cdr3_aa: CASSLSTGNPFEQYF

d_call: TRBD1
v_call: TRBV7-2
j_call: TRBJ2-7
clone_size: few
cdr3_nt: TGTGCCAGCAGCTTAGCAGGGGGCGACGACGAGCAGTACTTC
cdr3_aa: CASSLAGGDDEQYF

d_call: TRBD1
v_call: TRBV7-8
j_call: TRBJ2-6
clone_size: many
cdr3_nt: TGTGCCAGCAGCCGGACCCGACAGGGATCGGGCCCAGGGGGGGCCAACGTCCTGACTTTC
cdr3_aa: CASSRTRQGSGPGGANVLTF

d_call: .
v_call: TRBV7-8
j_call: TRBJ2-1
clone_size: many
cdr3_nt: TGTGCCAGCAGCCGCCTCACCTCCTACAATGAGCAGTTCTTC
cdr3_aa: CASSRLTSYNEQFF

d_call: .
v_call: TRBV19
j_call: TRBJ1-5
clone_size: many
cdr3_nt: TGTGCCAGTAGTATAGGGCGGGGCCGCAATCAGCCCCAGCATTTT
cdr3_aa: CASSIGRGRNQPQHF

d_call: TRBD1
v_call: TRBV6-5
j_call: TRBJ2-2
clone_size: few
cdr3_nt: TGTGCCAGCATGGGACAGGCGCCCACCGGGGAGCTGTTTTTT
cdr3_aa: CASMGQAPTGELFF

d_call: .
v_call: TRBV5-4
j_call: TRBJ2-1
clone_size: .
cdr3_nt: TGTGCCAGCACCCCAAGGATCGAGGAGGCATTCAATGAGCAGTTCTTC
cdr3_aa: CASTPRIEEAFNEQFF

d_call: .
v_call: TRBV18
j_call: TRBJ2-3
clone_size: few
cdr3_nt: TGTGCCAGCTCACGAGTCCGCACAGATACGCAGTATTTT
cdr3_aa: CASSRVRTDTQYF

d_call: .
v_call: TRBV29-1
j_call: TRBJ1-1
clone_size: .
cdr3_nt: TGCAGCGTTAAGAAAGGGTTCGATACTGAAGCTTTCTTT
cdr3_aa: CSVKKGFDTEAFF

d_call: TRBD1
v_call: TRBV11-2
j_call: TRBJ2-3
clone_size: .
cdr3_nt: TGTGCCAGCAGCTTAGGGCCGGACAGGGGTGATACGCAGTATTTT
cdr3_aa: CASSLGPDRGDTQYF

d_call: .
v_call: TRBV7-9
j_call: TRBJ2-7
clone_size: .
cdr3_nt: TGTGCCAGCAGCTTAGAACCTCTCAAGGGGGAGCAGTACTTC
cdr3_aa: CASSLEPLKGEQYF

d_call: TRBD1
v_call: TRBV13
j_call: TRBJ1-2
clone_size: few
cdr3_nt: TGTGCCAGCAGCTTAGGGGACAGGGCCTATGGCTACACCTTC
cdr3_aa: CASSLGDRAYGYTF

d_call: .
v_call: TRBV7-2
j_call: TRBJ2-1
clone_size: .
cdr3_nt: TGTGCCAGCAGCCAACTGGGGGGCTTGAATGAGCAGTTCTTC
cdr3_aa: CASSQLGGLNEQFF

d_call: TRBD1
v_call: TRBV19
j_call: TRBJ2-1
clone_size: .
cdr3_nt: TGTGCCAGTAGTACAGACAGGGTCTCCTACAATGAGCAGTTCTTC
cdr3_aa: CASSTDRVSYNEQFF

d_call: .
v_call: TRBV6-6
j_call: TRBJ2-7
clone_size: .
cdr3_nt: TGTGCCAGCAGTCCGGTTGGCAGCGTAAACGAGCAGTACTTC
cdr3_aa: CASSPVGSVNEQYF

d_call: .
v_call: TRBV5-1
j_call: TRBJ1-2
clone_size: .
cdr3_nt: TGCGCCAGCAGCTTGGGGACAGCTGGAGGAGTCTATGGCTACACCTTC
cdr3_aa: CASSLGTAGGVYGYTF

d_call: .
v_call: TRBV28
j_call: TRBJ1-1
clone_size: few
cdr3_nt: TGTGCCAGCAGTTCGCCCAGACCGCCAGGGTGGGGAAACACTGAAGCTTTCTTT
cdr3_aa: CASSSPRPPGWGNTEAFF

d_call: .
v_call: TRBV30
j_call: TRBJ1-1
clone_size: few
cdr3_nt: TGTGCCACAGTCGTCACTGAAGCTTTCTTT
cdr3_aa: CATVVTEAFF

d_call: .
v_call: TRBV29-1
j_call: TRBJ1-4
clone_size: few
cdr3_nt: TGCAGCGGTGAGGGAAATGAAAAACTGTTTTTT
cdr3_aa: CSGEGNEKLFF

d_call: .
v_call: TRBV10-1
j_call: TRBJ2-1
clone_size: .
cdr3_nt: TGCGCCAGTAACTCACAGGGAGGCAATGAGCAGTTCTTC
cdr3_aa: CASNSQGGNEQFF

d_call: .
v_call: TRBV7-9
j_call: TRBJ2-1
clone_size: few
cdr3_nt: TGTGCCAGCAGCCCGCCCCCCCGGACTGCATATTCCTACAATGAGCAGTTCTTC
cdr3_aa: CASSPPPRTAYSYNEQFF

d_call: .
v_call: TRBV13
j_call: TRBJ2-7
clone_size: few
cdr3_nt: TGTGCCAGCACCGAGGGCGGCAGGACAACCTACGAGCAGTACTTC
cdr3_aa: CASTEGGRTTYEQYF

d_call: .
v_call: TRBV10-3
j_call: TRBJ1-2
clone_size: few
cdr3_nt: TGTGCCATCAGTGAGGGGGACGGCCAACAATATGGCTACACCTTC
cdr3_aa: CAISEGDGQQYGYTF

d_call: .
v_call: TRBV28
j_call: TRBJ1-2
clone_size: few
cdr3_nt: TGTGCCACCATCTCTCGAAACTATGGCTACACCTTC
cdr3_aa: CATISRNYGYTF

d_call: TRBD1
v_call: TRBV28
j_call: TRBJ2-7
clone_size: many
cdr3_nt: TGTGCCAGCAGGCGGGACAGGGGGTTCTCCTACGAGCAGTACTTC
cdr3_aa: CASRRDRGFSYEQYF

d_call: .
v_call: TRBV7-2
j_call: TRBJ2-2
clone_size: .
cdr3_nt: TGTGCCAGCAGCTCAGGACAGTTCACCGGGGAGCTGTTTTTT
cdr3_aa: CASSSGQFTGELFF

d_call: .
v_call: TRBV19
j_call: TRBJ1-2
clone_size: .
cdr3_nt: TGTGCCAGTAGTATAGGCGCGACAGTCTATGGCTACACCTTC
cdr3_aa: CASSIGATVYGYTF

d_call: .
v_call: TRBV19
j_call: TRBJ1-5
clone_size: .
cdr3_nt: TGTGCCAGTAGATGGAACGGACAGCTGAATCAGCCCCAGCATTTT
cdr3_aa: CASRWNGQLNQPQHF

d_call: TRBD1
v_call: TRBV16
j_call: TRBJ2-7
clone_size: few
cdr3_nt: TGTGCCAGCAGCCGGACAGGGGACACCTACGAGCAGTACTTC
cdr3_aa: CASSRTGDTYEQYF

d_call: .
v_call: TRBV6-5
j_call: TRBJ2-7
clone_size: .
cdr3_nt: TGTGCCAGCAGTTACATGCAGAACTCCTACGAGCAGTACTTC
cdr3_aa: CASSYMQNSYEQYF

d_call: .
v_call: TRBV6-6
j_call: TRBJ1-5
clone_size: .
cdr3_nt: TGTGCCAGCAGTTCGGCGGGAGGCAATCAGCCCCAGCATTTT
cdr3_aa: CASSSAGGNQPQHF

d_call: .
v_call: TRBV14
j_call: TRBJ2-7
clone_size: .
cdr3_nt: TGTGCCAGCAGCCAAGACCTGGACCGGGGTTCCTACGAGCAGTACTTC
cdr3_aa: CASSQDLDRGSYEQYF

d_call: .
v_call: TRBV15
j_call: TRBJ2-5
clone_size: .
cdr3_nt: TGTGCCACCAGCAAAGGTGGGACACGGATACAAGAGACCCAGTACTTC
cdr3_aa: CATSKGGTRIQETQYF

d_call: .
v_call: TRBV30
j_call: TRBJ2-6
clone_size: few
cdr3_nt: TGTGCCTGGAGTAGAAACTCTGGGGCCAACGTCCTGACTTTC
cdr3_aa: CAWSRNSGANVLTF